This T cell receptor beta chain was identified during a study of T cells in localized non-small cell lung cancer. The study's findings and limits: Heterogeneity is still possible, as just one tumor region was sequenced.

This clone was detected only once. No antigen is known for it. Assay used: immunoSEQ multiplex PCR; TCRdb lists only in-frame clones, some missing. Here the sample spans 45,000 to 55,000 clones, just over 85% being singletons. The sample here was peripheral blood, taken before any cancer treatment. The sequence was collected from a male donor at least 60 years old with stage III squamous cell lung carcinoma.

The CDR3 reads CASKMGLAGVDTQYF. The CDR3 DNA is TGTGCCAGCAAAATGGGACTAGCGGGAGTGGATACGCAGTATTTT. This chain links TRBV2 with TRBJ2-3; TRBD2 aligns across 14 bases. Trimming removed 7 bases from V and 6 bases from J; junction bases left unmatched: 6. Per the germline V gene, CDR1 is SNHLY and CDR2 is FYNNEI. The CDR3 contains 15 residues.